This T cell receptor beta chain was captured in a study of blood T cell repertoires in COVID-19. The repertoire was sequenced with immunoSEQ multiplex PCR; TCRdb's copy has only in-frame clones and lacks some. The data hold 70,000 or so clones, with 90% observed a single time. Unmatched junction bases numbered 6, after V lost 6 bases and J lost 5 bases. The CDR3 extends over 13 amino acids. The rearrangement links TRBV12-3 or TRBV12-4 to TRBJ2-5; 7 nucleotides line up with TRBD1. The sequence was collected from a man in his forties or fifties with acute or convalescent COVID-19. Specimen: peripheral blood. The CDR3 loop is CASSRNRGETQYF. Written as DNA, the CDR3 is TGTGCCAGCAGCCGTAACAGGGGTGAGACCCAGTACTTC.